These T cell receptor beta chains were read from a single sample in a study of T cells in Graves' hyperthyroidism and ophthalmopathy. TCRdb re-derived calls from the multiplex PCR reads in MiXCR, one entry per CDR3 protein. The table has 450,000 to 700,000 distinct CDR3 sequences, around 45% seen once. Sequenced: peripheral blood or thyroid tissue (not recorded which). Receptor source: an adult woman with Graves' disease, either hyperthyroidism or ophthalmopathy (not recorded which). The CDR3 runs from the conserved cysteine through the conserved F or W. The D gene is left open where the match is weak. Size values are once, few and many counts, or a class for expanded clones, and some rows have none.

>.|.|TRBV20-1|TRBJ2-5
CSEGPEETQYF
TGCAGTGAAGGCCCCGAGGAGACCCAGTACTTC
>TRBD1|once|TRBV11-2|TRBJ1-3
CASSLRQGPGNTIYF
TGTGCCAGCAGCCTGCGACAGGGGCCGGGAAACACCATATATTTT
>TRBD1|many|TRBV13|TRBJ1-5
CATRRDRASNQPQHF
TGTGCCACGCGTAGAGACAGGGCTAGCAATCAGCCCCAGCATTTT
>TRBD2|.|TRBV11-2|TRBJ2-1
CASSLGGLAGLNEQFF
TGTGCCAGCAGCTTGGGGGGACTAGCGGGCCTCAATGAGCAGTTCTTC
>.|.|TRBV7-9|TRBJ1-5
CASSLVQDQPQHF
TGTGCCAGCAGCTTAGTTCAGGATCAGCCCCAGCATTTT
>.|.|TRBV5-1|TRBJ2-2
CASSFGLSGTGELFF
TGCGCCAGCAGCTTCGGGCTTTCGGGCACCGGGGAGCTGTTTTTT
>.|once|TRBV24-1|TRBJ2-7
CATSAATSDEQYF
TGTGCCACCAGTGCGGCGACTAGTGACGAGCAGTACTTC
>.|.|TRBV27|TRBJ1-1
CASSVTAHTEAFF
TGTGCCAGCAGTGTCACAGCCCACACTGAAGCTTTCTTT
>TRBD2|.|TRBV28|TRBJ2-7
CASRDSRIAGGVYEQYF
TGTGCCAGCCGGGACTCCCGAATAGCGGGAGGGGTCTACGAGCAGTACTTC
>.|.|TRBV25-1|TRBJ2-6
CASSEWGGAAGANVLTF
TGTGCCAGCAGTGAATGGGGCGGGGCGGCTGGGGCCAACGTCCTGACTTTC
>TRBD2|.|TRBV2|TRBJ2-1
CASSDGLAGVSQIEQFF
TGTGCCAGCAGTGACGGACTAGCGGGAGTGAGTCAGATTGAGCAGTTCTTC
>TRBD1|.|TRBV29-1|TRBJ1-2
CSVEVTGENYGYTF
TGCAGCGTTGAGGTGACAGGGGAAAACTATGGCTACACCTTC
>.|.|TRBV10-3|TRBJ1-2
CAIAVSAGAPNYGYTF
TGTGCCATTGCTGTATCCGCAGGGGCGCCTAACTATGGCTACACCTTC
>TRBD2|many|TRBV7-2|TRBJ2-5
CASSLIAGGYSGRYGETQYF
TGTGCCAGCAGCTTAATTGCGGGCGGGTATAGCGGGAGGTATGGAGAGACCCAGTACTTC
>.|many|TRBV5-1|TRBJ1-1
CASSQTTGINTEAFF
TGCGCCAGCAGCCAAACCACAGGGATAAACACTGAAGCTTTCTTT
>TRBD1|.|TRBV19|TRBJ1-5
CAASRGLNQPQHF
TGTGCCGCCAGTAGGGGGCTCAATCAGCCCCAGCATTTT
>.|.|TRBV7-8|TRBJ1-2
CASSELYRHGYTF
TGTGCCAGCAGTGAATTGTACAGACATGGCTACACCTTC
>TRBD2|.|TRBV7-8|TRBJ2-7
CASRRTSGREKNPYEQYF
TGTGCCAGCAGACGGACTAGCGGGAGGGAGAAGAATCCCTACGAGCAGTACTTC
>.|many|TRBV12-5|TRBJ2-5
CASGFGPQETQYF
TGTGCTAGTGGTTTCGGTCCCCAAGAGACCCAGTACTTC
>.|.|TRBV5-1|TRBJ1-5
CASSRSSEHF
TGCGCCAGCAGCAGAAGCAGCGAGCATTTT
>.|many|TRBV5-6|TRBJ2-7
CASRHLAENSYEQYF
TGTGCCAGCAGACATTTAGCGGAAAACTCCTACGAGCAGTACTTC
>.|many|TRBV11-2|TRBJ1-5
CASSLGWGGGGNQPQHF
TGTGCCAGCAGCTTAGGCTGGGGGGGCGGGGGCAATCAGCCCCAGCATTTT
>TRBD1|.|TRBV19|TRBJ1-2
CASSRRTGVGGYTF
TGTGCCAGTAGCCGACGGACAGGGGTGGGTGGCTACACCTTC
>.|.|TRBV2|TRBJ1-6
CASGSPGDRSPLHF
TGTGCCAGCGGGTCCCCGGGGGACCGTTCACCCCTCCACTTT
>.|many|TRBV7-9|TRBJ1-5
CATCGLTDQPQHF
TGTGCCACCTGTGGCCTCACAGATCAGCCCCAGCATTTT
>TRBD2|.|TRBV24-1|TRBJ2-2
CATSGAGAGELFF
TGTGCCACCAGCGGAGCGGGAGCCGGGGAGCTGTTTTTT
>TRBD1|many|TRBV7-2|TRBJ1-3
CASTVRDRGSGNTIYF
TGTGCCAGCACCGTCCGGGACAGGGGCTCTGGAAACACCATATATTTT
>.|many|TRBV5-1|TRBJ2-7
CASRLAENSHGYF
TGCGCCAGCAGACTAGCAGAAAACTCACACGGATACTTC
>.|.|TRBV7-3|TRBJ2-7
CASSLPLGLGWLTYEQYF
TGTGCCAGCAGCCTTCCACTTGGATTGGGGTGGCTAACCTACGAGCAGTACTTC
>.|many|TRBV7-2|TRBJ1-1
CASNGQMNTEAFF
TGTGCCAGCAATGGACAGATGAACACTGAAGCTTTCTTT
>.|many|TRBV5-1|TRBJ1-2
CASSFGREYGYTF
TGCGCCAGCAGCTTTGGCAGGGAGTATGGCTACACCTTC
>.|many|TRBV10-3|TRBJ2-7
CAISESTRAGSQYF
TGTGCCATCAGTGAGTCGACTCGGGCGGGATCTCAGTACTTC
>TRBD2|.|TRBV28|TRBJ2-5
CASSPLGGRSGETQYF
TGTGCCAGCAGCCCCCTGGGCGGGAGGAGCGGAGAGACCCAGTACTTC
>.|many|TRBV28|TRBJ2-5
CASTPGGTQYF
TGTGCCAGCACTCCTGGAGGTACCCAGTACTTC
>.|.|TRBV19|TRBJ1-5
CASSEGTVYQPQHF
TGTGCCAGTAGCGAGGGGACGGTCTATCAGCCCCAGCATTTT
>TRBD2|many|TRBV20-1|TRBJ2-7
CSATYLSGRVYEQYF
TGCAGTGCTACCTACCTTAGCGGGAGAGTTTACGAGCAGTACTTC
>TRBD1|.|TRBV15|TRBJ1-5
CATSRTGGAQPQHF
TGTGCCACCAGCCGGACAGGGGGCGCTCAGCCCCAGCATTTT
>TRBD1|.|TRBV11-2|TRBJ2-7
CASSLADRGRDEQYF
TGTGCCAGCAGCTTAGCCGACAGGGGGCGGGACGAGCAGTACTTC
>TRBD1|.|TRBV5-1|TRBJ2-2
CASSPPRTGGPSDTGELFF
TGCGCCAGCAGCCCTCCTAGGACAGGGGGGCCCTCTGACACCGGGGAGCTGTTTTTT